The 27 T cell receptor beta chains below all came from one sample that was sequenced in a study of sequential checkpoint blockade in melanoma (dated by TCRdb to 2018 to 2020). The intended sense of this specimen's treatment or condition label: randomized to nivolumab then ipilimumab (arm A) or the reverse (arm B). The library was generated by the immunoSEQ multiplex PCR assay. TCRdb's version of the immuneACCESS table is confined to in-frame rearrangements and falls short of the full clone set. An unresolved V gene accounts for under half of the shortfall where checked; the remainder is of unknown origin. The sample has 40,000 or so clones on record, 86% of them singletons. 12% of the sample is in the top ten clones. Source: CD8+ T cells sorted from blood (inferred from file names), taken from a patient given nivolumab and ipilimumab in sequence. The receptors shown here come from a human donor with melanoma.

The rearrangement links TRBV20-1 to TRBJ1-2; D uncertain. V shed 5 bases and J shed 4 bases, with 8 bases lying between them. The germline gives CDR1 DFQATT, CDR2 SNEGSKA (reference sequence). The CDR3 spans 11 residues. CDR3 residues: CSASRIYGYTF. The CDR3 DNA sequence: TGCAGTGCTTCCAGGATCTATGGCTACACCTTC.

The chain combines TRBV4-1 with TRBJ2-2, with D perhaps TRBD2 (6 bases). Trimming cost V 3 bases and J 6 bases, with 17 bases left between them. The CDR3 contains 16 residues. CDR1 is MGHRA and CDR2 is YSYEKL in the germline V gene. Here the CDR3 reads CASSHASALAPGELFF. The CDR3 nucleotides are TGCGCCAGCAGCCACGCCTCCGCACTAGCCCCCGGGGAGCTGTTTTTT.

This clone appeared once. The chain couples TRBV11-1 to TRBJ2-1, with D perhaps TRBD2 (6 bases). Per the germline V gene, CDR1 is SGHAT and CDR2 is FQDESV (reference sequence). The V end was cut by 4 bases, the J end by 0 bases, with 13 bases between. CDR3 size: 16 residues. CDR3 sequence: CASSWTASDSYNEQFF. The CDR3, as DNA: TGTGCCAGCAGCTGGACTGCTAGCGACTCCTACAATGAGCAGTTCTTC.

This chain uses TRBV29-1 with TRBJ2-7, with 8 bases aligning to TRBD1. Trimming cost V 6 bases and J 2 bases; bases outside gene matches: 3. Germline-derived CDR1 and CDR2 are SQVTM and ANQGSEA. The CDR3 is 12 amino acids. This CDR3 is CSVVTGAYEQYV. The DNA of the CDR3 is TGCAGCGTGGTGACAGGGGCCTACGAGCAGTACGTC.

The V call is TRBV7-6, the J call TRBJ2-5, with 11 positions matching TRBD2. The DNA end favors TRBJ2-7, so the J call may be wrong. Germline V gives CDR1 SGHVS, CDR2 FNYEAQ. The CDR3 spans 13 residues. CDR3 coding DNA: TGTGCCAGCAGGGGACTAGCGGAAGACGAGCAGTACTTC. Translated, it gives CASRGLAEDEQYF.

This clone was seen a single time. The chain employs TRBV9 and TRBJ2-2; D call uncertain. Germline assignment: CDR1 SGDLS and CDR2 YYNGEE. Trimming stripped 2 bases from V and 3 bases from J, with 8 bases between. The CDR3 loop spans 14 amino acids. The CDR3 DNA sequence: TGTGCCAGCAGCGTTCCTACCCACACCGGGGAGCTGTTTTTT. Translation gives CASSVPTHTGELFF.

The chain recombines TRBV19 with TRBJ2-2; D is possibly TRBD1 (5 bases). V was pared by 5 bases and J by 2 bases, with 15 bases between. This CDR3 is built from 16 residues. Germline V gives CDR1 LNHDA, CDR2 SQIVND (reference sequence). As DNA, the CDR3 is TGTGCCAGTAGTTCCCAGGGTTTAGCAAACACCGGGGAGCTGTTTTTT. Translating gives CASSSQGLANTGELFF. The full variable domain, in which reference TRBV19 and TRBJ2-2 provide the parts outside the CDR3, is DGGITQSPKYLFRKEGQNVTLSCEQNLNHDAMYWYRQDPGQGLRLIYYSQIVNDFQKGDIAEGYSVSREKKESFPLTVTSAQKNPTAFYLCASSSQGLANTGELFFGEGSRLTVL.

The chain joins TRBV7-9 to TRBJ2-7; 7 bases are shared with TRBD1. The V and J ends lost 8 bases and 6 bases, in that order; junction bases with no gene match: 19. This CDR3 region has 16 residues. Germline V gene data show CDR1 as SEHNR and CDR2 as FQNEAQ (reference sequence). DNA of the CDR3: TGTGCCAGCGGCCCAGCAGGGACAGTCTTTCTCTCCGAGCAGTACTTC. This gives the protein CASGPAGTVFLSEQYF.

The rearrangement joins TRBV4-1 to TRBJ2-5; 9 nucleotides agree with TRBD1. The end of the DNA is better explained by TRBJ2-7, so the J call may be wrong. This CDR3 has 16 residues. Per the germline V gene, CDR1 is MGHRA and CDR2 is YSYEKL. The CDR3 DNA reads as TGCGCCAGCAGCCAAGGTTACAGGGGGCTAGGGTACGAGCAGTACTTC. Amino acid sequence: CASSQGYRGLGYEQYF.

The chain combines TRBV30 with TRBJ2-1; TRBD2 agrees at 8 bases. V lost 2 bases, J lost 6 bases, and 6 bases stayed unmatched. Germline V CDR1 and CDR2: GTSNPN, SVGIG (reference sequence). The CDR3 extends over 14 amino acids. CDR3 loop: CAWSLAGLFNEQFF. Written as DNA, the CDR3 is TGTGCCTGGAGTCTAGCGGGTTTGTTCAATGAGCAGTTCTTC.

The V call is TRBV6-5, the J call TRBJ2-1; 7 bases are shared with TRBD1. This CDR3 region has 12 residues. Trimming at V came to 5 bases and at J to 15 bases, leaving 10 bases not matched to a gene. The germline V gene has CDR1 MNHEY and CDR2 SVGAGI. DNA for the CDR3: TGTGCCAGCAGTGACCGGGACAGTTTGTGGTTCTTC. Protein: CASSDRDSLWFF.

V gene TRBV2 combines with J gene TRBJ2-7, with TRBD2 matching 16 bases. Germline lookup yields CDR1 SNHLY and CDR2 FYNNEI. V shed 6 bases, J shed 4 bases, and the junction held 6 bases outside the gene matches. There are 16 residues in the CDR3. CDR3 DNA: TGTGCCAGCAGCCTGGGACTAGCGGGAGGGCCGTACGAGCAGTACGTC. This encodes CASSLGLAGGPYEQYV.

CDR3 sequence: CASSSSGRSSYNEQFF. CDR3 coding DNA: TGTGCCAGCAGTTCTAGCGGGAGGAGCTCCTACAATGAGCAGTTCTTC. This chain connects TRBV27 to TRBJ2-1; 11 nucleotides agree with TRBD2. Germline V gene sequence: CDR1 MNHEY, CDR2 SMNVEV (reference sequence). With V trimmed by 4 bases and J by 0 bases, 2 bases remained unmatched. The CDR3 covers 16 residues.

This clone occurred once. The chain is built from TRBV10-3 and TRBJ2-2, with TRBD2 matching 16 bases. After removal of 7 bases from V and 3 bases from J, the junction contained 8 bases not matched to a gene. Germline values: CDR1 ENHRY, CDR2 SYGVKD. This CDR3 spans 18 amino acids. The CDR3 reads CAIMGLAGGLSDTGELFF. The DNA for the CDR3 is TGTGCCATCATGGGACTAGCGGGAGGGCTCTCTGACACCGGGGAGCTGTTTTTT.

This clone was found once. The J gene is TRBJ2-2, the V gene TRBV9; D is possibly TRBD2 (6 bases). Per the germline V gene, CDR1 is SGDLS and CDR2 is YYNGEE. Trimming shortened V by 1 base and J by 5 bases, and 15 bases separated the two germline ends. The length of the CDR3 is 16 residues. The CDR3 here is CASSVTGLPGTGELFF. In DNA, the CDR3 is TGTGCCAGCAGCGTAACGGGACTCCCGGGTACCGGGGAGCTGTTTTTT.

This chain uses TRBV10-3 with TRBJ2-1; 11 bases align to TRBD2. In germline, CDR1 is ENHRY, CDR2 SYGVKD. J gave up 8 bases and V 4 bases, and 7 bases lay outside the gene matches. The CDR3 has 15 amino acids. In DNA form, the CDR3 reads TGTGCCATCAGTGCGGAACTAGCGGGAGTCGATGAGCAGTTCTTC. Encoded protein: CAISAELAGVDEQFF.

This chain connects TRBV9 to TRBJ2-1, with a weak D call TRBD1 (5 bases). This CDR3 has 17 residues. Trimming shortened V by 1 base and J by 8 bases, and 22 bases separated the two germline ends. Germline loops: CDR1 SGDLS, CDR2 YYNGEE. The CDR3 DNA reads TGTGCCAGCAGCGTATGGACAAGTCCAACAATCGGGTATGAGCAGTTCTTC. Amino acid sequence: CASSVWTSPTIGYEQFF.

The chain employs TRBV5-6 and TRBJ2-1; 7 bases fit TRBD2. CDR3 size: 18 residues. The ends lost 1 base at V and 0 bases at J; junction bases unmatched: 10. Germline V lookup: CDR1 SGHDT, CDR2 YYEEEE. The CDR3 here is CASSLPGLAGSSYNEQFF. Written as DNA, the CDR3 is TGTGCCAGCAGCTTGCCGGGCTTAGCGGGCAGCTCCTACAATGAGCAGTTCTTC. The full variable domain, rest sourced from reference TRBV5-6 and TRBJ2-1, is DAGVTQSPTHLIKTRGQQVTLRCSPKSGHDTVSWYQQALGQGPQFIFQYYEEEERQRGNFPDRFSGHQFPNYSSELNVNALLLGDSALYLCASSLPGLAGSSYNEQFFGPGTRLTVL.

The rearrangement uses TRBV6-5 and TRBJ2-5; D gene uncertain. The length of the CDR3 is 14 residues. Germline CDR1 MNHEY, CDR2 SVGAGI. V was trimmed by 0 bases and J by 1 base, leaving 6 bases between them. The CDR3 sequence: CASSYSVFQETQYF. DNA for the CDR3: TGTGCCAGCAGTTACTCTGTCTTCCAAGAGACCCAGTACTTC.

The V call is TRBV27, the J call TRBJ1-2, with 10 bases identical to TRBD1. Germline CDR1 is MNHEY and CDR2 is SMNVEV (reference sequence). V lost 3 bases, J lost 6 bases, and 4 bases stayed unmatched. The length of the CDR3 is 14 residues. CDR3 sequence: CASSFGGQGNGYTF. The CDR3 coding sequence is TGTGCCAGCAGTTTTGGGGGACAGGGGAATGGCTACACCTTC.

The CDR3 sequence is CASSPTAGPYNEQFF. CDR3 bases: TGTGCCAGCAGCCCGACAGCGGGACCCTACAATGAGCAGTTCTTC. This sequence joins TRBV9 and TRBJ2-1; 7 bases are a match to TRBD2. Germline loops: CDR1 SGDLS, CDR2 YYNGEE. Losses at the gene ends were 4 bases for V and 2 bases for J; bases not matched to a gene: 6. The CDR3 consists of 15 residues.

The CDR3 DNA reads as TGTGCCAGCAGTGCGCAGGGAGTCGGAGGGCATGAAGCTTTCTTT. Protein: CASSAQGVGGHEAFF. The rearrangement links TRBV6-1 to TRBJ1-1, with a tentative D call TRBD1 (5 bases). V was trimmed by 4 bases and J by 7 bases, leaving 19 bases between them. The length of the CDR3 is 15 residues. Germline loops: CDR1 MNHNS, CDR2 SASEGT.

The rearrangement joins TRBV4-2 to TRBJ1-2, with 8 bases that match TRBD1. The germline V gene has CDR1 LGHNA and CDR2 YNFKEQ. The trim removed 4 bases at V and 3 bases at J, leaving 10 bases unmatched. This CDR3 is 16 amino acids long. CDR3: CASSLRTGSIHYGYTF. CDR3 DNA: TGTGCCAGCAGCCTCAGGACAGGGTCTATCCACTATGGCTACACCTTC.

V is TRBV4-1 and J is TRBJ2-5; TRBD1 matches 8 bases. J gave up 4 bases and V 4 bases, and 8 bases lay outside the gene matches. This CDR3 has 15 residues. Germline lookup yields CDR1 MGHRA and CDR2 YSYEKL. The CDR3: CASSRSRGQAETQYF. The CDR3 nucleotides are TGCGCCAGCAGCCGGAGCAGGGGGCAGGCAGAGACCCAGTACTTC.

This clone appeared a few times. The chain carries TRBV5-3 and TRBJ2-7, with 11 bases lining up with TRBD1. TRBV5-3 belongs to the ORF category, with a function that is uncertain. CDR3 length: 15 amino acids. Here the CDR3 reads CASSLGGTGGYEQYV. In DNA, the CDR3 is TGTGCCAGCAGCTTGGGTGGGACAGGGGGATACGAGCAGTACGTC.

This chain links TRBV4-1 with TRBJ2-7; D ambiguous. V lost 4 bases and J lost 3, with 13 bases in between. Germline CDR1 and CDR2: MGHRA and YSYEKL. The CDR3 loop spans 14 amino acids. CDR3 sequence: CASSLQVDVYEQYF. The CDR3 nucleotides read TGCGCCAGCAGCCTCCAGGTAGATGTCTACGAGCAGTACTTC.

This rearrangement joins TRBV5-4 to TRBJ2-7, with 9 positions matching TRBD1. Germline values: CDR1 SGHNT, CDR2 YYREEE (reference sequence). CDR3 size: 14 residues. The V segment lost 0 bases and the J segment 3 bases; nucleotides outside the gene matches: 1. CDR3 nucleotide sequence: TGTGCCAGCAGCTTGGGGGACAGGGACTACGAGCAGTACTTC. Its translation is CASSLGDRDYEQYF.